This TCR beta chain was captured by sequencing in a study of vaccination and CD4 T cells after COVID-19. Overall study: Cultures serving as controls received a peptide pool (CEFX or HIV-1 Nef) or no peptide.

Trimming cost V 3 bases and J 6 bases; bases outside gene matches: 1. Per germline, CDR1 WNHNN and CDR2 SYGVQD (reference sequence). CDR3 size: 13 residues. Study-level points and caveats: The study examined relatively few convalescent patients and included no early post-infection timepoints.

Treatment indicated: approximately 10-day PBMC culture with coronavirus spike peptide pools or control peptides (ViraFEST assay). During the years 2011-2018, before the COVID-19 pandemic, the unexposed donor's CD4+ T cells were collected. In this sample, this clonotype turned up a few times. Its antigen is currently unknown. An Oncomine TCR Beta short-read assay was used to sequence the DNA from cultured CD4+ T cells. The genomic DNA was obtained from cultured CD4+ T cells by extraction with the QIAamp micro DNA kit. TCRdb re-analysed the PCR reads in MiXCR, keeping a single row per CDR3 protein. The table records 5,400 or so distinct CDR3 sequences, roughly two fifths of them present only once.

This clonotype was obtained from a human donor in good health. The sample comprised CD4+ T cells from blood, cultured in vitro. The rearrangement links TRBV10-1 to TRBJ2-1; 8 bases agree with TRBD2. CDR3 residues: CASSDGTSNEQFF. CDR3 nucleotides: TGCGCCAGCAGTGACGGGACTAGCAATGAGCAGTTCTTC.